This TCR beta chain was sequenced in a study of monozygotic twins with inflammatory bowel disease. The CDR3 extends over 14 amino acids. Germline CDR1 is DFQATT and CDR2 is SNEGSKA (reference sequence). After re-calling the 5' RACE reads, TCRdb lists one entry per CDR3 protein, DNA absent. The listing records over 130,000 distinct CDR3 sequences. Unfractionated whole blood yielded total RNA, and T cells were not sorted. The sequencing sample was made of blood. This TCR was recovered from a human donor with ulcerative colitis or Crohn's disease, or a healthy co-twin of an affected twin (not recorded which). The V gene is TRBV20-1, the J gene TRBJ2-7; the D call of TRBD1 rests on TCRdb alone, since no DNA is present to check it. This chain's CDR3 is CSPTQGQGTYEQYF.